What follows describes a single T cell receptor beta chain. As yet, its antigen is unknown. The entry originates in a study of T cells in localized non-small cell lung cancer. Study-level points and caveats: Researchers found a median around 50 of the top 100 tumor clones in adjacent lung. Sequencing, confined to only one tumor region, leaves heterogeneity possible.

Assay: immunoSEQ multiplex PCR; the TCRdb copy retains only in-frame clones and omits some. The sample includes about 24,000 clones, about 94% of them seen just once. The CDR3 covers 14 residues. Germline assignment: CDR1 SGDLS and CDR2 YYNGEE. V was clipped by 6 bases and J by 4 bases, with 17 bases between them. Sequencing was performed on peripheral blood, taken before any cancer treatment. The chain links TRBV9 to TRBJ2-7; possible D gene TRBD1, 6 bases. The TCR originated in a woman aged 40-69 years with stage I lung adenocarcinoma. The CDR3 loop reads CASKEEDRPYEQYF. CDR3 nucleotides: TGTGCCAGCAAAGAGGAGGACAGACCGTACGAGCAGTACTTC.